This TCR beta chain derives from a study of cytomegalovirus exposure and HLA in healthy donors. This CDR3 contains 12 residues. V lost 6 bases, J lost 10 bases, and 5 bases stayed unmatched. Germline CDR1 is MNHEY and CDR2 is SVGAGI. With 60 Vbeta and 13 Jbeta primers, the PCR was carried out. Sequencing was performed with immunoSEQ multiplex PCR; in TCRdb, only in-frame clones are kept and a portion is missing. The sample lists roughly 130,000 clones, roughly 78% occurring once. This chain links TRBV6-5 with TRBJ2-1; 8 bases are a match to TRBD1. The TCR originated in a man aged 35-49 years in good health and CMV-seronegative. Input material: PBMCs. CDR3 sequence (DNA): TGTGCCAGCAGGACAGGGGTTAGCGAGCAGTTCTTC. Protein sequence: CASRTGVSEQFF.